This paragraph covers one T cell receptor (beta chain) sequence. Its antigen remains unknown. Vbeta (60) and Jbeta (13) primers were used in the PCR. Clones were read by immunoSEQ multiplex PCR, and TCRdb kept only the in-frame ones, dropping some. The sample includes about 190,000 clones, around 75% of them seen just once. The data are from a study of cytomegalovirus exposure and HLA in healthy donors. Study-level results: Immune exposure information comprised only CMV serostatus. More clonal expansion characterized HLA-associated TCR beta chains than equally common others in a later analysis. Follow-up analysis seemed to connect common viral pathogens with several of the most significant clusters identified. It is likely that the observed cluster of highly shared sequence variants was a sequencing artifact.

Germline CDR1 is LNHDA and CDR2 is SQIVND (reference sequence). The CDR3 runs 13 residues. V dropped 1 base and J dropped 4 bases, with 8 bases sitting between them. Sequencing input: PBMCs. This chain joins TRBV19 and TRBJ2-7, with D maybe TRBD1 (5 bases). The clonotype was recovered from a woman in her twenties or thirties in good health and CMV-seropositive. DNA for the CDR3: TGTGCCAGTAGTATAGGTCAGGGATACGAGCAGTACTTC. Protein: CASSIGQGYEQYF.